This T cell receptor beta chain is from a study of blood T cell repertoires in COVID-19. As processed by the authors: By means of reference gene primer amplification, nucleated cell counts were estimated. TCRdb's copy holds only in-frame clones and misses some; the assay was immunoSEQ multiplex PCR. The D gene and trimming were derived from the DNA, and the V and J assignments and clone size from that table. Of roughly 120,000 clones in the sample, approximately 74% were seen once. Germline V CDR1 and CDR2: SGHRS, YFSETQ. The CDR3 is 18 residues long. Trimming removed 3 bases from V and 5 bases from J; junction bases left unmatched: 13.

The TCR originated in an elderly man with COVID-19, enrolled during active disease. J is TRBJ2-1 and V is TRBV5-1; TRBD2 matches at 11 bases. Sequenced sample: peripheral blood. CDR3 sequence reads: CASSSRSRSGRENNEQFF. The DNA of the CDR3 is TGCGCCAGCAGCTCCCGGAGTCGTAGCGGGAGGGAAAACAATGAGCAGTTCTTC. The entire variable domain, with the rest obtained from reference TRBV5-1 and TRBJ2-1, is as follows: KAGVTQTPRYLIKTRGQQVTLSCSPISGHRSVSWYQQTPGQGLQFLFEYFSETQRNKGNFPGRFSGRQFSNSRSEMNVSTLELGDSALYLCASSSRSRSGRENNEQFFGPGTRLTVL.